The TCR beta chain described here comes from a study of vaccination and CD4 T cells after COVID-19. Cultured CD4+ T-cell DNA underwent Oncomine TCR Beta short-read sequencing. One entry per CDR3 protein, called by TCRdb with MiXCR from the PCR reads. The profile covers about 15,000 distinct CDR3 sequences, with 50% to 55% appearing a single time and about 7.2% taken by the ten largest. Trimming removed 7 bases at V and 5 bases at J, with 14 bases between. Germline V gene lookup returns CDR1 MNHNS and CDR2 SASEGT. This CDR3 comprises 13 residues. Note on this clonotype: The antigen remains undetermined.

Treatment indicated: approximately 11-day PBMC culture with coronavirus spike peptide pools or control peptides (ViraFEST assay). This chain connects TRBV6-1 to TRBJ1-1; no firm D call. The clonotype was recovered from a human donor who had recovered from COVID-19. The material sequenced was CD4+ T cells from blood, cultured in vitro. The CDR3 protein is CASMLKQETEAFF. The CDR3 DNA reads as TGTGCCAGCATGCTAAAGCAGGAGACTGAAGCTTTCTTT.